This T cell receptor beta chain was identified in a study of CD8 T cells in Susac syndrome. The germline CDR1 and CDR2 sequences are LGHDT and YNNKEL (reference sequence). Trimming cost V 1 base and J 9 bases; bases outside gene matches: 1. The CDR3 has 12 residues. RNA totalling about 0.45 to 1 ug underwent reverse transcription with random hexamers. From the immunoSEQ multiplex PCR reads, TCRdb called clonotypes with MiXCR, one entry per CDR3 protein. The sample includes approximately 150,000 distinct CDR3 sequences, approximately 94% of them seen just once. The chain uses TRBV3-1 and TRBJ1-1; TRBD1 agrees at 8 bases. The material sequenced was CD4+ T cells from PBMCs. The TCR was taken from a human donor in good health. The CDR3 here is CASSQGQGQAFF. For the CDR3, the DNA is TGTGCCAGCAGCCAAGGACAGGGGCAAGCTTTCTTT. Full variable domain (outside the CDR3, taken from reference TRBV3-1 and TRBJ1-1): DTAVSQTPKYLVTQMGNDKSIKCEQNLGHDTMYWYKQDSKKFLKIMFSYNNKELIINETVPNRFSPKSPDKAHLNLHINSLELGDSAVYFCASSQGQGQAFFGQGTRLTVV.